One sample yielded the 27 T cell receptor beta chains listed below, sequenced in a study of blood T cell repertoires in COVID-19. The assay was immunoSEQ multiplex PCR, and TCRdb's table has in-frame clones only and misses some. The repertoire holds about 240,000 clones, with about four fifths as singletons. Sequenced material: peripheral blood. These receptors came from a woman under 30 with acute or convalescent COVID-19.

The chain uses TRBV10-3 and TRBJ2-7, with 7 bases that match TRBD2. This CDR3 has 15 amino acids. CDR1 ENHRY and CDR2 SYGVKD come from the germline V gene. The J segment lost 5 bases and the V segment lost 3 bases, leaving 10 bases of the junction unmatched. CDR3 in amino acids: CAISDQGGQTDEQYF. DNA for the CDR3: TGTGCCATCAGTGATCAGGGAGGGCAGACCGACGAGCAGTACTTC.

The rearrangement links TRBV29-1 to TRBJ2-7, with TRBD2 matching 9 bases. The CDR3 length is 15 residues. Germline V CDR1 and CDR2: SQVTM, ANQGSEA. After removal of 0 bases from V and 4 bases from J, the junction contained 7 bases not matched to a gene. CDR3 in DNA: TGCAGCGTTGAAGAAGGGGCGGGAGGGTGGTACGAGCAGTACTTC. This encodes CSVEEGAGGWYEQYF.

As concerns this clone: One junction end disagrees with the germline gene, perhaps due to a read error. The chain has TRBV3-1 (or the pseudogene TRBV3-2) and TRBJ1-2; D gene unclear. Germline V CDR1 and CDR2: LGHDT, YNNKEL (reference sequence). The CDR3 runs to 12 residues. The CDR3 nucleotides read TGTGCCAGCAGCCAAGGGGCAGACCGGCCCCTCTTC. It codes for CASSQGADRPLF.

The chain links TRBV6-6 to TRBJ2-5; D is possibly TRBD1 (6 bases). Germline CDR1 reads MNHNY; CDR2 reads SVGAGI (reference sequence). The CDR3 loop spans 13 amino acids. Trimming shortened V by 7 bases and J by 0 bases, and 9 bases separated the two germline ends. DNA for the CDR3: TGTGCCAGCATTAGGGGGAACCAAGAGACCCAGTACTTC. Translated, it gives CASIRGNQETQYF.

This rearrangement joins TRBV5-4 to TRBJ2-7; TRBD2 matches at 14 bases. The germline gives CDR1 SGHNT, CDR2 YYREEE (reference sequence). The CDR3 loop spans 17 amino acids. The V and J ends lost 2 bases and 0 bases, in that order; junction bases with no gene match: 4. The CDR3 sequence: CASSLGGTSGSSYEQYF. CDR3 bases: TGTGCCAGCAGCTTAGGTGGGACTAGCGGGAGCTCCTACGAGCAGTACTTC.

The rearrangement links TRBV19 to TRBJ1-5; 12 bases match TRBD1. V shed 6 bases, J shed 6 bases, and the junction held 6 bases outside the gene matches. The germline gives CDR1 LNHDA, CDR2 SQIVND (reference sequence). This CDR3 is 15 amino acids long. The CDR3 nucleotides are TGTGCCAGTAGAAAAGGGACAGGGGGCTTTCAGCCCCAGCATTTT. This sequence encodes CASRKGTGGFQPQHF.

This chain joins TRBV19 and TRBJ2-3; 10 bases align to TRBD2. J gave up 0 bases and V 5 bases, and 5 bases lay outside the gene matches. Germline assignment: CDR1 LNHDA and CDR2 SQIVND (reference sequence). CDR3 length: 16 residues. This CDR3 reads CASSSPSGGSTDTQYF. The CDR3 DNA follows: TGTGCCAGTAGTTCACCTAGCGGGGGCAGCACAGATACGCAGTATTTT.

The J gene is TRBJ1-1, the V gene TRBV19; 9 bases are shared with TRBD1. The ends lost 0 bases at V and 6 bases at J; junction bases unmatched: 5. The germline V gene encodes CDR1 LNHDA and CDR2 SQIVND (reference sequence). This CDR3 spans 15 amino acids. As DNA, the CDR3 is TGTGCCAGTAGTATAGAAGGGACAGGGAAGTCTGAAGCTTTCTTT. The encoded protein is CASSIEGTGKSEAFF. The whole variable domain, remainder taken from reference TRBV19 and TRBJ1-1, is DGGITQSPKYLFRKEGQNVTLSCEQNLNHDAMYWYRQDPGQGLRLIYYSQIVNDFQKGDIAEGYSVSREKKESFPLTVTSAQKNPTAFYLCASSIEGTGKSEAFFGQGTRLTVV.

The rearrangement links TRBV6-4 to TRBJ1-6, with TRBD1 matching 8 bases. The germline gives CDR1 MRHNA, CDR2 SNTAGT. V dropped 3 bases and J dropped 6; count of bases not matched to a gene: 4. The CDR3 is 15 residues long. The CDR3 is CASSETGGGNSPLHF. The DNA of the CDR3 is TGTGCCAGCAGTGAAACAGGGGGGGGTAATTCACCCCTCCACTTT.

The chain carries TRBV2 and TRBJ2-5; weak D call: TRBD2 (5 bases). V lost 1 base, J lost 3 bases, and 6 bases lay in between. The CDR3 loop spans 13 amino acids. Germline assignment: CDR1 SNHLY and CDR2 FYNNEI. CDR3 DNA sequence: TGTGCCAGCAGTGAAGTGGGAGAAGAGACCCAGTACTTC. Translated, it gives CASSEVGEETQYF.

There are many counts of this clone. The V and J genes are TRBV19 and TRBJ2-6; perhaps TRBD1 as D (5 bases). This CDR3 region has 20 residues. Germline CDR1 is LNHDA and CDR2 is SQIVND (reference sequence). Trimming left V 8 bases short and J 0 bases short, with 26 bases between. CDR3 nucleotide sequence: TGTGCCAGTGGGGCGGCGGCAGGGAATTCCCCCCACTCTGGGGCCAACGTCCTGACTTTC. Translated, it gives CASGAAAGNSPHSGANVLTF.

The CDR3 is CSVETGGERKLFF. CDR3 in DNA: TGCAGCGTTGAGACAGGGGGTGAAAGAAAACTGTTTTTT. The genes are TRBV29-1 and TRBJ1-4; TRBD1 aligns across 9 bases. The CDR3 sequence is 13 residues long. The ends lost 3 bases at V and 10 bases at J; junction bases unmatched: 6. Germline CDR1 and CDR2: SQVTM and ANQGSEA.

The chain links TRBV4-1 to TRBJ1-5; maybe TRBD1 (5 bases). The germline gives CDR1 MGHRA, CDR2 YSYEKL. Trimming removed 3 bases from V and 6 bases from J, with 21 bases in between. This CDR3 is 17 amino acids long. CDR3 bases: TGCGCCAGCAGCCAGGGACTGTTGGTGGGTGCCGGTCAGCCCCAGCATTTT. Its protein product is CASSQGLLVGAGQPQHF.

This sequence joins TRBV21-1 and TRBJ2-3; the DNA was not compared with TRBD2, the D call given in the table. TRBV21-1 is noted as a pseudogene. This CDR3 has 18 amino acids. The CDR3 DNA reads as TGTGCCAGCGGGGAGAGGAGCGAGTTTCGGGTCAGCACAGATACGCAGTATTTT. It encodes CASGERSEFRVSTDTQYF.

This CDR3 reads CASSYQGIREKLFF. The CDR3 DNA sequence: TGTGCCAGCAGCTACCAGGGGATTAGGGAAAAACTGTTTTTT. The chain has TRBV13 and TRBJ1-4; a possible D gene is TRBD1 (6 bases). This CDR3 contains 14 residues. V lost 4 bases, J lost 8 bases, and 14 bases lay in between. Germline assignment: CDR1 PRHDT and CDR2 FYEKMQ (reference sequence).

CDR3 sequence reads: CASTHLVQTYEQYF. As DNA, the CDR3 is TGCGCCAGCACCCATTTAGTGCAAACCTACGAGCAGTACTTC. The J gene is TRBJ2-7, the V gene TRBV23-1; D gene unclear. TRBV23-1 is marked as an open reading frame, function uncertain. V dropped 7 bases and J dropped 2 bases, with 15 bases sitting between them. This CDR3 has 14 amino acids.

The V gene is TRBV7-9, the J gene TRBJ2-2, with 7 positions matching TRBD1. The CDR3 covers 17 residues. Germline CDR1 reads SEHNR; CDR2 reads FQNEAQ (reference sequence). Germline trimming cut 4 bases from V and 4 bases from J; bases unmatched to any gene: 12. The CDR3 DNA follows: TGTGCCAGCAGCTCCAAAGGGCGGACAGGAACCACCGGGGAGCTGTTTTTT. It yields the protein CASSSKGRTGTTGELFF.

As DNA, the CDR3 is TGTGCCAGCAGTGAAGCGCCGGGGATGGACTATGGCTACACCTTC. It specifies CASSEAPGMDYGYTF. This rearrangement joins TRBV6-1 to TRBJ1-2; D is unresolved. The germline V and J ends were trimmed by 0 bases and 3 bases, with 11 bases remaining between them. CDR1 and CDR2 from the germline V gene are MNHNS and SASEGT. The length of the CDR3 is 15 residues.

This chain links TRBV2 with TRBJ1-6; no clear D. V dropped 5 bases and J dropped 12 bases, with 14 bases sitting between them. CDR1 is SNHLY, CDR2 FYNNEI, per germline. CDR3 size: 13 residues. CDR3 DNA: TGTGCCAGCAGTAGTTTGGAGGATAGACCCCTCCACTTT. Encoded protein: CASSSLEDRPLHF.

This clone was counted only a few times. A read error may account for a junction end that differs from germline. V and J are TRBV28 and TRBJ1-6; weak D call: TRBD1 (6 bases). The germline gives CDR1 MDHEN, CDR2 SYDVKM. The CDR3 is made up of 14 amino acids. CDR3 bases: TGTGCCAGCAATTTAGGGGGGAACCCTTCACCCCTCCACTTT. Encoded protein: CASNLGGNPSPLHF.

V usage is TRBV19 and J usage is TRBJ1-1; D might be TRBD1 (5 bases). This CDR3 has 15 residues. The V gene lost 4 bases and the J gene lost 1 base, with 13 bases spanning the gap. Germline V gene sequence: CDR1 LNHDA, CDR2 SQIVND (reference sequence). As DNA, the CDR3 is TGTGCCAGTAGTAGACCGGGACTTCAGAACACTGAAGCTTTCTTT. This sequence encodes CASSRPGLQNTEAFF.

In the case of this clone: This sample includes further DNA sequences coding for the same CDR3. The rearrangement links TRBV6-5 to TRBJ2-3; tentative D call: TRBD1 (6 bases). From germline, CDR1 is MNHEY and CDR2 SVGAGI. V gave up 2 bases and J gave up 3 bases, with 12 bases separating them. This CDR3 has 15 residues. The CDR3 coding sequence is TGTGCCAGCAGTTACGTCAGGGGTGGGACAGATACGCAGTATTTT. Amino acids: CASSYVRGGTDTQYF.

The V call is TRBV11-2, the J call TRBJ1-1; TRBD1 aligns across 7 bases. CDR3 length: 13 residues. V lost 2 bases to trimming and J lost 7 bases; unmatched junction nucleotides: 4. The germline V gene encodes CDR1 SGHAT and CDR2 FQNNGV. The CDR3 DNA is TGTGCCAGCAGCTTACAGGGGGGAGGTGAAGCTTTCTTT. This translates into CASSLQGGGEAFF.

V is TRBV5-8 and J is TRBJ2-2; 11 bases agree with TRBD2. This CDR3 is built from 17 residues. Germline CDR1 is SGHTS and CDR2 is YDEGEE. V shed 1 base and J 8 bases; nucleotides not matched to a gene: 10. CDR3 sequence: CASSLSGLAGGSGELFF. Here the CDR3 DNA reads TGTGCCAGCAGCTTGTCCGGGCTAGCGGGAGGATCAGGGGAGCTGTTTTTT. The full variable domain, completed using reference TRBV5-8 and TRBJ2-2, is EAGVTQSPTHLIKTRGQQATLRCSPISGHTSVYWYQQALGLGLQFLLWYDEGEERNRGNFPPRFSGRQFPNYSSELNVNALELEDSALYLCASSLSGLAGGSGELFFGEGSRLTVL.

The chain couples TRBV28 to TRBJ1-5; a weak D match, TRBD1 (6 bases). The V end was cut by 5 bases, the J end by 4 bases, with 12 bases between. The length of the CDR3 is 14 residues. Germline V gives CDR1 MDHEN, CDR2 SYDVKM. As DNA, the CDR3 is TGTGCCAGCAGTCTTACGACAGGTAATCAGCCCCAGCATTTT. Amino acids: CASSLTTGNQPQHF.

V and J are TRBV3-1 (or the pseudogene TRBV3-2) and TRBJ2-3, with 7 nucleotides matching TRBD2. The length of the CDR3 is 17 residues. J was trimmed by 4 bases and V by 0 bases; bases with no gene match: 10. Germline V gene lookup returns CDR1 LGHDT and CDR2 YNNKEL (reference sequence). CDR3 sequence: CASSQELGLADPDTQYF. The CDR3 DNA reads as TGTGCCAGCAGCCAAGAGTTAGGGCTAGCGGACCCAGATACGCAGTATTTT.

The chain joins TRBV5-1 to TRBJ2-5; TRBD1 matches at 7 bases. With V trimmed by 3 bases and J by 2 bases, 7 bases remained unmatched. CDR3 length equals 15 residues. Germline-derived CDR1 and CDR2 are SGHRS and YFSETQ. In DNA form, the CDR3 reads TGCGCCAGCAGCTCGGCCGGGACAGCACAAGAGACCCAGTACTTC. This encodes CASSSAGTAQETQYF.